Listed here are 30 T cell receptor beta chains from one sample, sequenced in a study of Ad26.COV2.S vaccination and SARS-CoV-2 variants. Libraries were prepared by immunoSEQ multiplex PCR; TCRdb keeps only in-frame clonotypes and omits some of them. The data hold about 140,000 clones, with 86% observed a single time. The sequences come from peripheral blood, collected after recovery from COVID-19. These receptors were taken from a human donor who had recovered from COVID-19.

This rearrangement joins TRBV6-5 to TRBJ1-2, with D maybe TRBD1 (5 bases). This CDR3 region has 15 residues. CDR1 and CDR2 from the germline V gene are MNHEY and SVGAGI. V was clipped by 0 bases and J by 7 bases, with 15 bases between them. The CDR3 here is CASSYSSGRSVGYTF. In DNA, the CDR3 is TGTGCCAGCAGTTACTCGTCGGGGCGCTCCGTTGGCTACACCTTC.

The gene calls are TRBV24-1 and TRBJ1-5; D gene ambiguous. Germline V gives CDR1 KGHDR, CDR2 SFDVKD. The CDR3 extends over 14 amino acids. The V end lost 0 bases, the J end lost 0 bases, and 2 bases lay between the germline ends. The CDR3: CATSDLYSNQPQHF. The CDR3 bases are TGTGCCACCAGTGATTTGTATAGCAATCAGCCCCAGCATTTT.

As regards this clone: At one end, the junction sequence differs from germline, possibly due to a read error. The V and J genes are TRBV4-3 and TRBJ2-7; 8 bases map to TRBD1. In germline, CDR1 is LGHNA, CDR2 YSLEER. This CDR3 contains 13 residues. CDR3 sequence (DNA): TGCGCCAGCAGCCAGACACAGGACAGGGAGCCGTACTTC. Protein: CASSQTQDREPYF.

The V gene is TRBV28, the J gene TRBJ1-4; 8 positions agree with TRBD1. Trimming cost V 1 base and J 5 bases; bases outside gene matches: 6. Germline CDR1 reads MDHEN; CDR2 reads SYDVKM. The CDR3 has 16 amino acids. The CDR3 spells CASSLSPRGQNEKLFF. Here the CDR3 DNA reads TGTGCCAGCAGTTTATCGCCCAGGGGGCAGAATGAAAAACTGTTTTTT.

The J gene is TRBJ2-7, the V gene TRBV28, with D possibly TRBD1 on 5 matching bases. The CDR3 is made up of 13 amino acids. Germline assignment: CDR1 MDHEN and CDR2 SYDVKM. V shed 4 bases and J shed 3 bases, with 10 bases lying between them. CDR3 nucleotide sequence: TGTGCCAGCAGTTCAAGGGGTTTCTACGAGCAGTACTTC. It is translated as CASSSRGFYEQYF.

This sequence joins TRBV5-1 and TRBJ2-5, with D possibly TRBD1 on 6 matching bases. The ends were cut back, 4 bases at V and 2 bases at J, with 12 bases in the middle. Germline V gene lookup returns CDR1 SGHRS and CDR2 YFSETQ. The CDR3 has 14 residues. CDR3 loop: CASSKEGVQETQYF. In nucleotides, the CDR3 is TGCGCCAGCAGCAAAGAGGGGGTGCAAGAGACCCAGTACTTC.

The chain carries TRBV4-1 and TRBJ1-1; the D is unclear. V was clipped by 1 base and J by 8 bases, with 11 bases between them. The length of the CDR3 is 13 residues. The germline CDR1 and CDR2 sequences are MGHRA and YSYEKL. This chain's CDR3 is CASSQARSREAFF. The CDR3, as DNA: TGCGCCAGCAGCCAAGCACGGTCTAGAGAAGCTTTCTTT.

This clone was recorded only once. V and J are TRBV11-3 and TRBJ1-5, with 12 bases identical to TRBD1. V was clipped by 1 base and J by 7 bases; unmatched bases: 5. The CDR3 covers 16 residues. CDR1 is SGHNT, CDR2 YENEEA, per germline. CDR3 DNA sequence: TGTGCCAGCAGCTTAGTCCGGGGGACAGGGGGCCAGCCCCAGCATTTT. Translation: CASSLVRGTGGQPQHF. The variable domain in full, completed from reference TRBV11-3 and TRBJ1-5, reads EAGVVQSPRYKIIEKKQPVAFWCNPISGHNTLYWYLQNLGQGPELLIRYENEEAVDDSQLPKDRFSAERLKGVDSTLKIQPAELGDSAVYLCASSLVRGTGGQPQHFGDGTRLSIL.

The rearrangement joins TRBV27 to TRBJ2-1; 10 nucleotides agree with TRBD1. The germline V gene encodes CDR1 MNHEY and CDR2 SMNVEV (reference sequence). The CDR3 is 16 amino acids. The junction had 8 bases not matched to a gene; V was cut back by 3 bases and J by 6 bases. CDR3 in DNA: TGTGCCAGCAGTTTCCTCCCGGGACAGGGGACCAATGAGCAGTTCTTC. Protein product: CASSFLPGQGTNEQFF.

The chain combines TRBV6-5 with TRBJ1-2; TRBD1 is a possible D gene (5 bases). The CDR3 is 13 residues long. From germline, CDR1 is MNHEY and CDR2 SVGAGI. V lost 6 bases and J lost 8, with 16 bases in between. CDR3 protein: CASSKGTSSGYTF. In DNA, the CDR3 is TGTGCCAGCAGCAAAGGGACTTCAAGCGGCTACACCTTC.

V usage is TRBV27 and J usage is TRBJ1-6, with 8 bases aligning to TRBD1. With 5 bases clipped from V and 0 bases from J, the junction kept 15 bases outside the gene matches. Germline CDR1 MNHEY, CDR2 SMNVEV (reference sequence). The CDR3 runs 20 residues. CDR3 sequence (DNA): TGTGCCAGCAGTCCCTTTTACCCAAGACAGGGGAGCTCCTATAATTCACCCCTCCACTTT. Its protein product is CASSPFYPRQGSSYNSPLHF.

About this clone itself: The same CDR3 also results from other DNA sequences found in this sample. The chain has TRBV19 and TRBJ2-1; D is possibly TRBD1 (5 bases). The CDR3 is 13 residues long. The ends were cut back, 4 bases at V and 10 bases at J, with 14 bases in the middle. CDR1 and CDR2 (germline): LNHDA, SQIVND (reference sequence). The CDR3, as DNA: TGTGCCAGTAGTACTACCCAGGGTGGCGAGCAGTTCTTC. Protein sequence: CASSTTQGGEQFF.

The chain is built from TRBV4-3 and TRBJ2-3; 9 bases line up with TRBD2. Germline trimming cut 0 bases from V and 4 bases from J; bases unmatched to any gene: 8. The germline V gene has CDR1 LGHNA and CDR2 YSLEER. CDR3 length: 17 amino acids. CDR3 nucleotide sequence: TGCGCCAGCAGCCAAGAATCAACTAGCGGGCACGCAGATACGCAGTATTTT. It codes for CASSQESTSGHADTQYF.

V usage is TRBV19 and J usage is TRBJ2-7, with TRBD1 matching over 9 bases. V trimming: 10 bases; J trimming: 3 bases; junction bases outside the gene matches: 7. The CDR3 length is 13 residues. Germline CDR1 and CDR2: LNHDA and SQIVND (reference sequence). The CDR3 coding sequence is TGTGCCACGGGACAGGGTGGCCTCTACGAGCAGTACTTC. It encodes CATGQGGLYEQYF.

This clone was observed once. V is TRBV28 and J is TRBJ2-1; 9 bases line up with TRBD2. The CDR3 runs 17 residues. V dropped 2 bases and J dropped 4; count of bases not matched to a gene: 9. The germline V gene encodes CDR1 MDHEN and CDR2 SYDVKM. CDR3 amino acids: CASSLQVSGGLYNEQFF. The CDR3 region has the DNA TGTGCCAGCAGTTTACAAGTTAGCGGGGGCCTTTACAATGAGCAGTTCTTC. The complete variable domain, with remaining parts taken from reference TRBV28 and TRBJ2-1, reads DVKVTQSSRYLVKRTGEKVFLECVQDMDHENMFWYRQDPGLGLRLIYFSYDVKMKEKGDIPEGYSVSREKKERFSLILESASTNQTSMYLCASSLQVSGGLYNEQFFGPGTRLTVL.

This chain joins TRBV5-4 and TRBJ2-1; TRBD2 matches 8 bases. Looked up from germline, CDR1 is SGHNT and CDR2 is YYREEE (reference sequence). Germline trimming cut 0 bases from V and 9 bases from J; bases unmatched to any gene: 14. CDR3 length equals 17 residues. CDR3 sequence: CASSLDRLAGGLGEQFF. For the CDR3, the DNA is TGTGCCAGCAGCTTGGATCGGCTAGCGGGCGGGTTAGGTGAGCAGTTCTTC. The full variable domain, its missing parts supplied by reference TRBV5-4 and TRBJ2-1, is ETGVTQSPTHLIKTRGQQVTLRCSSQSGHNTVSWYQQALGQGPQFIFQYYREEENGRGNFPPRFSGLQFPNYSSELNVNALELDDSALYLCASSLDRLAGGLGEQFFGPGTRLTVL.

This chain links TRBV6-4 with TRBJ1-5, with a weak D call TRBD1 (6 bases). The V end lost 3 bases, the J end lost 2 bases, and 14 bases lay between the germline ends. The CDR3 is made up of 16 amino acids. Germline CDR1 reads MRHNA; CDR2 reads SNTAGT. The CDR3 loop is CASSELGAKGNQPQHF. CDR3 DNA sequence: TGTGCCAGCAGTGAATTGGGGGCCAAGGGCAATCAGCCCCAGCATTTT.

This clone was detected only once. This rearrangement joins TRBV27 to TRBJ1-5, with a weak D call TRBD1 (5 bases). CDR1 MNHEY and CDR2 SMNVEV come from the germline V gene (reference sequence). The CDR3 runs to 14 residues. The V and J ends lost 8 bases and 3 bases respectively, with 14 bases between them. The CDR3 DNA is TGTGCCAGCCGACGGGACGGATACAATCAGCCCCAGCATTTT. This codes for CASRRDGYNQPQHF.

The rearrangement uses TRBV3-1 (or the pseudogene TRBV3-2) and TRBJ2-7; D may be TRBD2 (6 bases). Germline CDR1 is LGHDT and CDR2 is YNNKEL (reference sequence). The CDR3 is 15 residues long. The ends were cut back, 2 bases at V and 2 bases at J, with 13 bases in the middle. The CDR3 sequence is CASSQFWGDPYEQYF. Written as DNA, the CDR3 is TGTGCCAGCAGCCAATTCTGGGGGGACCCCTACGAGCAGTACTTC.

The chain employs TRBV18 and TRBJ1-2, with unresolved D. V gave up 3 bases and J gave up 7 bases, with 9 bases separating them. There are 12 residues in the CDR3. Looked up from germline, CDR1 is KGHSH and CDR2 is LQKENI. The CDR3 DNA is TGTGCCAGCTCACCTGACCCTGTTGGCTACACCTTC. Encoded protein: CASSPDPVGYTF.

The rearrangement links TRBV19 to TRBJ1-6; D is ambiguous. The CDR3 totals 16 residues. V dropped 0 bases and J dropped 14 bases, with 20 bases sitting between them. Germline CDR1 reads LNHDA; CDR2 reads SQIVND (reference sequence). The CDR3 bases are TGTGCCAGTAGTATAGATCGGTACGGGCCCAGAAATGCCCTCCACTTT. It yields the protein CASSIDRYGPRNALHF.

As DNA, the CDR3 is TGTGCCAGCAGTCCTGACAGGGGGGGAGGCTACACCTTC. This sequence encodes CASSPDRGGGYTF. The chain combines TRBV27 with TRBJ1-2; 9 bases are shared with TRBD1. This CDR3 is 13 amino acids long. V lost 5 bases and J lost 8; bases outside the gene matches: 6. Germline CDR1 reads MNHEY; CDR2 reads SMNVEV (reference sequence).

This clone appeared a single time. The chain recombines TRBV20-1 with TRBJ1-2; D is uncertain. Trimming took off 1 base at V and 6 bases at J, with 6 bases between the two ends. Germline lookup yields CDR1 DFQATT and CDR2 SNEGSKA (reference sequence). The CDR3 spans 11 residues. The CDR3 DNA follows: TGCAGTGCTAGAGTGGCGGATGGCTACACCTTC. The encoded protein is CSARVADGYTF.

The V gene is TRBV6-2 or TRBV6-3, the J gene TRBJ1-5; TRBD1 aligns across 8 bases. The CDR3 sequence is 17 residues long. Trimming at V came to 0 bases and at J to 3 bases, leaving 7 bases not matched to a gene. Germline assignment: CDR1 MNHEY and CDR2 SVGEGT. CDR3 in amino acids: CASSYSRGLVNNQPQHF. The CDR3 DNA follows: TGTGCCAGCAGTTACTCCAGGGGGCTAGTTAACAATCAGCCCCAGCATTTT.

The chain uses TRBV27 and TRBJ2-7; D might be TRBD1 (6 bases). V gave up 2 bases and J gave up 3 bases, with 11 bases separating them. The CDR3 is made up of 14 amino acids. Germline V gene lookup returns CDR1 MNHEY and CDR2 SMNVEV (reference sequence). CDR3 nucleotide sequence: TGTGCCAGCAGTTTAAGGGGACATCACTACGAGCAGTACTTC. Translated: CASSLRGHHYEQYF.

By proportion, this clone is medium-sized (0.01 to 0.1%). The genes are TRBV12-3 or TRBV12-4 and TRBJ2-7; D not certain. CDR3 size: 12 residues. V lost 8 bases and J 5 bases, leaving 13 bases between the germline ends. CDR3 coding DNA: TGTGCCAGCGGAACCAACTACGACGAGCAGTACTTC. It specifies CASGTNYDEQYF.

V usage is TRBV7-8 and J usage is TRBJ2-3; D gene uncertain. CDR1 and CDR2 from the germline V gene are SGHVS and FQNEAQ. The CDR3 has 16 residues. The V and J ends lost 1 base and 0 bases respectively, with 11 bases between them. CDR3 DNA sequence: TGTGCCAGCAGCTTAGGCTCGCTAACTAGCACAGATACGCAGTATTTT. This translates into CASSLGSLTSTDTQYF.

The DNA for the CDR3 is TGTGCCAGCAGTTACGCCGGGGGCACAGATACGCAGTATTTT. It encodes CASSYAGGTDTQYF. The chain recombines TRBV6-2 or TRBV6-3 with TRBJ2-3, with D possibly being TRBD2 (5 bases). V was shortened by 2 bases and J by 1 base, with 7 bases between the two germline ends. This CDR3 has 14 residues. CDR1 is MNHEY and CDR2 is SVGEGT in the germline V gene.

CDR3 sequence reads: CASSLGLAGGTDTQYF. The CDR3 DNA follows: TGTGCCAGCAGCCTGGGACTAGCGGGGGGCACAGATACGCAGTATTTT. The rearrangement links TRBV11-2 to TRBJ2-3; 14 bases are shared with TRBD2. V trimming: 5 bases; J trimming: 1 base; junction bases outside the gene matches: 2. The CDR3 spans 16 residues. The germline gives CDR1 SGHAT, CDR2 FQNNGV.

This clone occurred once. The chain joins TRBV28 to TRBJ2-1; 8 positions match TRBD2. Looked up from germline, CDR1 is MDHEN and CDR2 is SYDVKM. With 7 bases clipped from V and 12 bases from J, the junction kept 8 bases outside the gene matches. The CDR3 totals 12 residues. The CDR3 DNA reads as TGTGCCAGCACCCAATCCGGGGGGGGGCAGTTCTTC. The encoded protein is CASTQSGGGQFF.